This T cell receptor beta chain was observed in a study of metastatic and nonmetastatic thyroid tumors. As for the study in general: Repertoires were compared across blood and tumor or nodule tissue from malignant and benign thyroid patients.

At least ten counts were recorded for this clone. As yet, its antigen is unknown. Original methodology: CDR3 was compared across clinicopathological groups, and the resulting differences were used to build a distant-metastasis classifier for papillary thyroid cancer. TCRdb re-called clones from the PCR reads using MiXCR. Clone size and V and J calls follow TCRdb, not the original study. The data contain fewer than 35,000 clones, about 30% of them seen just once; the ten biggest clones take up around 32%. Ahead of thyroid surgery, no patient had received treatment of any kind. Germline V gene sequence: CDR1 SGHNT, CDR2 YENEEA. This CDR3 comprises 17 residues. After removal of 1 base from V and 10 bases from J, the junction contained 12 bases not matched to a gene. Study-wide results and caveats: TCR beta diversity was reportedly significantly higher in malignant thyroid tumors than benign nodules, in blood and tumor.

The rearrangement links TRBV11-3 to TRBJ2-1; 11 positions agree with TRBD2. This clonotype originated in a female donor with papillary thyroid cancer or a benign thyroid nodule (not recorded which). Some clones in this sample may be carry-over from other donors' samples. The sequenced material came from blood. CDR3 nucleotides: TGTGCCAGCAGCTTAGGGGTTAGCGGGAGGGCAGATCAGGAGCAGTTCTTC. Protein product: CASSLGVSGRADQEQFF.